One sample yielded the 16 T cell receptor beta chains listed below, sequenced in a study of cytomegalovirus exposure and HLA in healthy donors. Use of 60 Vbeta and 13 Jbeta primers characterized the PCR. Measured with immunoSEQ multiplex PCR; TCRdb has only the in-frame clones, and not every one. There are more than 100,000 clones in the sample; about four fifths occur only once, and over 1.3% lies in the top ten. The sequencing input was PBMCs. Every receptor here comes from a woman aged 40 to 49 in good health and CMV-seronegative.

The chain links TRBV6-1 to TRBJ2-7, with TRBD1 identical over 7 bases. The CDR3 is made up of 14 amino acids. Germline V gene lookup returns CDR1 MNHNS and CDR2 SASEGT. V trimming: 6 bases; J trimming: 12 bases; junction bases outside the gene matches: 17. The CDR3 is CASSPQDRRNIGYF. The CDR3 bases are TGTGCCAGCAGCCCTCAGGACAGGCGAAATATAGGGTACTTC.

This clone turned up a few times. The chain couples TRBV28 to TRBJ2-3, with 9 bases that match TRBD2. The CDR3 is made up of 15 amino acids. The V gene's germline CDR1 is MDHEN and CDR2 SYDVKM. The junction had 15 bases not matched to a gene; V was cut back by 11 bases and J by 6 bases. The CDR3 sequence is CAVLKRAGGGDTQYF. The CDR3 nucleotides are TGTGCCGTACTTAAGAGAGCGGGGGGCGGGGATACGCAGTATTTT.

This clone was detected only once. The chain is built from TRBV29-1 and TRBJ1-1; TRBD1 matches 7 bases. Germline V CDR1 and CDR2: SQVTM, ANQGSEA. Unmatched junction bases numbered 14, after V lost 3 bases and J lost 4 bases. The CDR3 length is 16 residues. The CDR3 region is CSVDGYRGWGGTEAFF. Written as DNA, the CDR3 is TGCAGCGTTGACGGATACAGGGGTTGGGGTGGCACTGAAGCTTTCTTT.

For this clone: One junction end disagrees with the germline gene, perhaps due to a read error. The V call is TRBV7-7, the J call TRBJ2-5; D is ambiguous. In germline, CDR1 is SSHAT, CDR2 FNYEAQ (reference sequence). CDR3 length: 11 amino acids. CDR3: CASSRAETQYF. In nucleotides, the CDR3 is TGTGCTAGCAGCCGAGCGGAGACCCAGTACTTC.

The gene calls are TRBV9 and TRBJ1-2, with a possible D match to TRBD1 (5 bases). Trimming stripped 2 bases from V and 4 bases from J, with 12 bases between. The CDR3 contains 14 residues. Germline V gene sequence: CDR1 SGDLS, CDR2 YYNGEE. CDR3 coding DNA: TGTGCCAGCAGCGTCGGCTCGGGGGGCTATGGCTACACCTTC. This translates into CASSVGSGGYGYTF. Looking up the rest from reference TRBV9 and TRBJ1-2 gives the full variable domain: DSGVTQTPKHLITATGQRVTLRCSPRSGDLSVYWYQQSLDQGLQFLIQYYNGEERAKGNILERFSAQQFPDLHSELNLSSLELGDSALYFCASSVGSGGYGYTFGSGTRLTVV.

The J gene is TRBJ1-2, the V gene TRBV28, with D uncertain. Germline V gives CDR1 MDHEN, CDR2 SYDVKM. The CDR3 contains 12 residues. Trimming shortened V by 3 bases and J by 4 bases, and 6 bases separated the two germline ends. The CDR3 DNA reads TGTGCCAGCAGTTTCGGTGGCTATGGCTACACCTTC. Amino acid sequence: CASSFGGYGYTF.

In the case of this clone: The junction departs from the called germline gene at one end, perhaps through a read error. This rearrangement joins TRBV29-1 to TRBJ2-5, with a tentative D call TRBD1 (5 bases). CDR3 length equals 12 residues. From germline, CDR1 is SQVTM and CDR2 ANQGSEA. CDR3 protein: CSVEDSLETQYF. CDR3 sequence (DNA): TGCAGCGTCGAAGACAGTTTGGAGACCCAGTACTTC.

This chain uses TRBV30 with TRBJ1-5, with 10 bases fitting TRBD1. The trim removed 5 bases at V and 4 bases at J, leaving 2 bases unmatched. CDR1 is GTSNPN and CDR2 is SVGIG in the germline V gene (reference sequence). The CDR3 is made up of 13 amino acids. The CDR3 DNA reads TGTGCCTGGGGGGGACAGGGGAATCAGCCCCAGCATTTT. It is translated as CAWGGQGNQPQHF.

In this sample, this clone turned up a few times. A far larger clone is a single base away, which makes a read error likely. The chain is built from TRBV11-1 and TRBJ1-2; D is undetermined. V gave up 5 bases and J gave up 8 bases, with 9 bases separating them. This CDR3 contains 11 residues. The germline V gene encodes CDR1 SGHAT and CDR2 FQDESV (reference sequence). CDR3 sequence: CASSRSLGYTF. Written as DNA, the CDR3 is TGTGCCAGCAGCCGAAGCCTGGGCTACACCTTC.

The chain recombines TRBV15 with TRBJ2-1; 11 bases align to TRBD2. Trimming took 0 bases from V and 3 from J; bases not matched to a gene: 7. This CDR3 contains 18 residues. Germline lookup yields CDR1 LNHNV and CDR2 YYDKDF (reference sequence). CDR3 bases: TGTGCCACCAGCAGAGATCGGCAAACTAGCGGGAGCTACAATGAGCAGTTCTTC. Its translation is CATSRDRQTSGSYNEQFF.

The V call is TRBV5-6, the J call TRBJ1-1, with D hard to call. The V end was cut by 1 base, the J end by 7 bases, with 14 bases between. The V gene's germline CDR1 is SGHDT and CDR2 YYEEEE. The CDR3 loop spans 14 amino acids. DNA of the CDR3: TGTGCCAGCAGCTTGTCTAGCTCTCCAGGTGAAGCTTTCTTT. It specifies CASSLSSSPGEAFF.

CDR3 protein: CASSLQQGAQGDEQFF. CDR3 DNA: TGTGCCAGTAGTTTACAACAGGGGGCGCAAGGCGATGAGCAGTTCTTC. The V and J genes are TRBV19 and TRBJ2-1; 9 nucleotides align to TRBD1. Germline trimming cut 5 bases from V and 8 bases from J; bases unmatched to any gene: 13. The germline CDR1 and CDR2 sequences are LNHDA and SQIVND (reference sequence). This CDR3 spans 16 amino acids.

CDR3 residues: CATALGLAAKNIQYF. CDR3 coding DNA: TGTGCCACCGCCCTGGGGCTCGCGGCCAAAAACATTCAGTACTTC. The chain is built from TRBV15 and TRBJ2-4; a weak D match, TRBD1 (5 bases). V lost 8 bases to trimming and J lost 1 base, with 15 bases between them. Germline CDR1 and CDR2: LNHNV and YYDKDF (reference sequence). This CDR3 contains 15 residues.

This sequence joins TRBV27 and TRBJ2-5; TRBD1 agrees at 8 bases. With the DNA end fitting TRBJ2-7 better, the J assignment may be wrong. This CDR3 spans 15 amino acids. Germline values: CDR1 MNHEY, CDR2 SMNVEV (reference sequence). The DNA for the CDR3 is TGTGCCAGCAGTTTACGACAGGGGATCTCCTACGAGCAGTACTTC. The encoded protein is CASSLRQGISYEQYF.

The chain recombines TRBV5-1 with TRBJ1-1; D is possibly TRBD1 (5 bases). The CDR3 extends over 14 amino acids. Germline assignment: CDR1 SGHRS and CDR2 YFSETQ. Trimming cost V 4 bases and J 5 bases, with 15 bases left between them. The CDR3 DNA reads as TGCGCCAGCAGCGGGACGGCGGGGGATACTGAAGCTTTCTTT. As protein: CASSGTAGDTEAFF. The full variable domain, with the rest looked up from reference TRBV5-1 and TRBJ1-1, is KAGVTQTPRYLIKTRGQQVTLSCSPISGHRSVSWYQQTPGQGLQFLFEYFSETQRNKGNFPGRFSGRQFSNSRSEMNVSTLELGDSALYLCASSGTAGDTEAFFGQGTRLTVV.

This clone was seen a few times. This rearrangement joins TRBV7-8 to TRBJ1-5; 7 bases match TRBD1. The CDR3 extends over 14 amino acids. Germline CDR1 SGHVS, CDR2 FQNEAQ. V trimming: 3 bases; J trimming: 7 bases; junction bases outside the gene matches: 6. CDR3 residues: CASSFRGGRQPQHF. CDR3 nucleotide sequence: TGTGCCAGCAGCTTCAGAGGGGGCCGGCAGCCCCAGCATTTT. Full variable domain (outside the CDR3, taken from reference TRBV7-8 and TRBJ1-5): GAGVSQSPRYKVAKRGQDVALRCDPISGHVSLFWYQQALGQGPEFLTYFQNEAQLDKSGLPSDRFFAERPEGSVSTLKIQRTQQEDSAVYLCASSFRGGRQPQHFGDGTRLSIL.